The entry below describes one T cell receptor (beta chain). The entry originates in a study of blood T cell repertoires in COVID-19. Some clones are missing from TCRdb's copy, which holds only in-frame ones; the method was immunoSEQ multiplex PCR. The data hold 30,000 to 40,000 clones, with roughly nine tenths observed a single time. Germline-derived CDR1 and CDR2 are SEHNR and FQNEAQ (reference sequence). The CDR3 contains 15 residues. V trimming: 5 bases; J trimming: 2 bases; junction bases outside the gene matches: 4. The V call is TRBV7-9, the J call TRBJ2-3, with 10 bases that match TRBD2. Material for sequencing was peripheral blood. This sequence originates from a human donor in a cohort sampled during active COVID-19. In DNA form, the CDR3 reads TGTGCCAGCAGCCCTAGCGGGGGAAACACAGATACGCAGTATTTT. Its protein product is CASSPSGGNTDTQYF.